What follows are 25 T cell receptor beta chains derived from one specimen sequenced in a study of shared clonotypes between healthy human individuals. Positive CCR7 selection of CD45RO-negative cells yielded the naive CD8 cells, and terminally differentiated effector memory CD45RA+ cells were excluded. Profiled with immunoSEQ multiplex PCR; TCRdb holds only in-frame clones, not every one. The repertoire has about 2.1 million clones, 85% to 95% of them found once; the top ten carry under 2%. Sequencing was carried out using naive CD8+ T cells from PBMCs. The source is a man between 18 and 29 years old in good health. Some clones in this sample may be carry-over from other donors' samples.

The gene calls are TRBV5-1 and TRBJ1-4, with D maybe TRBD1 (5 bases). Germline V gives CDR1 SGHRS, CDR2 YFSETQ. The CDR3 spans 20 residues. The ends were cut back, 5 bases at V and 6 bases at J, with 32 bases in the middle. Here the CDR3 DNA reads TGCGCCAGCAGTAGTTACCCCGGAGCTATAGATGGGACGTCGGATGAAAAACTGTTTTTT. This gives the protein CASSSYPGAIDGTSDEKLFF.

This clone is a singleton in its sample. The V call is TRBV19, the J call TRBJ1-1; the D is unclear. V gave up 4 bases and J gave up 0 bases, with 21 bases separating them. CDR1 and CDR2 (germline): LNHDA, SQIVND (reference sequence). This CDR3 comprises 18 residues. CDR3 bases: TGTGCCAGTAGTACCCGAAGGGCACCGGTTATAATGAACACTGAAGCTTTCTTT. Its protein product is CASSTRRAPVIMNTEAFF.

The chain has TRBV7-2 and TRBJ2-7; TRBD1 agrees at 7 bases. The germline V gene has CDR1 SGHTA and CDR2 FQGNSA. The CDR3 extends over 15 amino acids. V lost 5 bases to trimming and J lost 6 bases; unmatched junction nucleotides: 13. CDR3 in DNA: TGTGCCAGCAGCCACAGGGGCCAACAGAGGGGCGAGCAGTACTTC. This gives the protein CASSHRGQQRGEQYF.

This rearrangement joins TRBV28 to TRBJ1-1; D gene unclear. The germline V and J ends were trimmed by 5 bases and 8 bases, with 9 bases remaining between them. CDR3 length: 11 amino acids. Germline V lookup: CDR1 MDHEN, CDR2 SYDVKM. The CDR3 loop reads CASSRGREAFF. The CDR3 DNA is TGTGCCAGCAGTAGAGGACGGGAAGCTTTCTTT.

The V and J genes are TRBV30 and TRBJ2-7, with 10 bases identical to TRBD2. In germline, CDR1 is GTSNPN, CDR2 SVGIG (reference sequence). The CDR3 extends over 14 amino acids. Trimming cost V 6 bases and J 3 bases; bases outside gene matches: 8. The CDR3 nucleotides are TGTGCCTGCGCCGCCAGCGGGAGGGTCTACGAGCAGTACTTC. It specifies CACAASGRVYEQYF.

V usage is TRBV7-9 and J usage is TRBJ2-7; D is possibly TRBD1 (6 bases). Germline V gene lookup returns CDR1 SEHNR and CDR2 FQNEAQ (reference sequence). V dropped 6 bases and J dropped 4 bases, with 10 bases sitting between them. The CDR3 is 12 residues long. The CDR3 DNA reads TGTGCCAGCAGGGGACACCGGTACGAGCAGTACTTC. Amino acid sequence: CASRGHRYEQYF.

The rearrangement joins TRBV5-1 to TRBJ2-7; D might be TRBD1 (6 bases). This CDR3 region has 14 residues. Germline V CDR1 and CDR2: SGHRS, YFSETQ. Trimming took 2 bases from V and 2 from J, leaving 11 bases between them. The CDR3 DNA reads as TGCGCCAGCAGCTTCCGGGACAAAGCCTACGAGCAGTACTTC. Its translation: CASSFRDKAYEQYF.

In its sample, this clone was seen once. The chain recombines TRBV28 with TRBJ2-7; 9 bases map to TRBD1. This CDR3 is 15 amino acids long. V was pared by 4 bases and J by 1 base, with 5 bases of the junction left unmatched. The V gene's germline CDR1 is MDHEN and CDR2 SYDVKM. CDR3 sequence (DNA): TGTGCCAGCAGTTCTTGGACAGGGGTATCCTACGAGCAGTACTTC. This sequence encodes CASSSWTGVSYEQYF.

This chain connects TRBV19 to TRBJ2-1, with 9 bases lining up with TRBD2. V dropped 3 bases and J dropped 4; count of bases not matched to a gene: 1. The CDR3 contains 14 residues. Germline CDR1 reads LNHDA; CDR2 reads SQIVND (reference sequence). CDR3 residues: CASSITSGYNEQFF. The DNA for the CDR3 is TGTGCCAGTAGTATCACTAGCGGGTACAATGAGCAGTTCTTC.

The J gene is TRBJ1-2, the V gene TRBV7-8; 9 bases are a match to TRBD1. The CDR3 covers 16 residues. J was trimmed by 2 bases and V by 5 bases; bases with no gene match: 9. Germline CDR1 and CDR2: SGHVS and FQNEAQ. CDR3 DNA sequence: TGTGCCAGCAGCCCCACAGGACAGGGGATAAACTATGGCTACACCTTC. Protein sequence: CASSPTGQGINYGYTF.

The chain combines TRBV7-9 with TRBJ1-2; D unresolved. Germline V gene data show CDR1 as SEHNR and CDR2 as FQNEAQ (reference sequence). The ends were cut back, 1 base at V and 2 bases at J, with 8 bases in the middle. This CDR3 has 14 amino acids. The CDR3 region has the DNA TGTGCCAGCAGCTTAGTGGCACCGAACTATGGCTACACCTTC. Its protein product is CASSLVAPNYGYTF. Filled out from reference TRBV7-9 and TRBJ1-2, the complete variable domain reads DTGVSQNPRHKITKRGQNVTFRCDPISEHNRLYWYRQTLGQGPEFLTYFQNEAQLEKSRLLSDRFSAERPKGSFSTLEIQRTEQGDSAMYLCASSLVAPNYGYTFGSGTRLTVV.

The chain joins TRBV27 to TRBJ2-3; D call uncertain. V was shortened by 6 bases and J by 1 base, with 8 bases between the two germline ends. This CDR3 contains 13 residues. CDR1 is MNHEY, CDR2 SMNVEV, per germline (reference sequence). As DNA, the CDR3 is TGTGCCAGCAGGGGTGGCCGCACAGATACGCAGTATTTT. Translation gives CASRGGRTDTQYF.

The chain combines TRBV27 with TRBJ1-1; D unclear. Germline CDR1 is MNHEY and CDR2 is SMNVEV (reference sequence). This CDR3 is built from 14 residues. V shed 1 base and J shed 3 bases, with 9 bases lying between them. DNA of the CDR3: TGTGCCAGCAGTTTATACGGGCCGGACACTGAAGCTTTCTTT. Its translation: CASSLYGPDTEAFF.

CDR3 bases: TGCAGCGTTTTATCTGAGGTGGCCTACGAGCAGTACTTC. This codes for CSVLSEVAYEQYF. This sequence joins TRBV29-1 and TRBJ2-5; D is undetermined. The J call may be wrong; the DNA end is better matched by TRBJ2-7. This CDR3 region has 13 residues. Germline CDR1 is SQVTM and CDR2 is ANQGSEA.

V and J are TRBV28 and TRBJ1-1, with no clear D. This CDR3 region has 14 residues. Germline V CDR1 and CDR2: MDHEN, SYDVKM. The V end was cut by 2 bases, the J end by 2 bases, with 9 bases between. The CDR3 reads CASSLRETNTEAFF. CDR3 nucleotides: TGTGCCAGCAGTTTAAGGGAGACTAACACTGAAGCTTTCTTT.

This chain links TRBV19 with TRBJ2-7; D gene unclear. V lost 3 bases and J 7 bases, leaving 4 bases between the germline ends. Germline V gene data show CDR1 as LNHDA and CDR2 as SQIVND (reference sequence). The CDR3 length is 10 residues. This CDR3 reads CASSIEEQYF. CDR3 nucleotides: TGTGCCAGTAGTATCGAGGAGCAGTACTTC.

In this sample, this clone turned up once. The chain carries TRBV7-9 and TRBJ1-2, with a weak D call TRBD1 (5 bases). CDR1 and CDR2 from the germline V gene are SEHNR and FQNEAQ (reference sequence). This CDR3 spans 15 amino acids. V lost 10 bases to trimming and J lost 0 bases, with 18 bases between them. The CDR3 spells CATPAAGLANYGYTF. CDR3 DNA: TGTGCCACCCCAGCGGCAGGGCTAGCTAACTATGGCTACACCTTC.

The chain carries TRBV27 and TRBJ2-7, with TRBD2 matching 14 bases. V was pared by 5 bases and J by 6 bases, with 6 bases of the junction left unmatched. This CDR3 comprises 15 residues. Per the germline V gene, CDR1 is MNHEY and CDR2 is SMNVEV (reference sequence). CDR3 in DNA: TGTGCCAGCAGTGCGGGACTAGCGGGAGTCCCCGAGCAGTACTTC. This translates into CASSAGLAGVPEQYF.

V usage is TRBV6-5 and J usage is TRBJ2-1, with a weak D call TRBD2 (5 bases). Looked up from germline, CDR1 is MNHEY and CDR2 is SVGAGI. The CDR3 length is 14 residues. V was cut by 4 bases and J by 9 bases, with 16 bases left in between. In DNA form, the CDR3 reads TGTGCCAGCAGTTCCGAGGACTTTAGTGTTGAGCAGTTCTTC. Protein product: CASSSEDFSVEQFF.

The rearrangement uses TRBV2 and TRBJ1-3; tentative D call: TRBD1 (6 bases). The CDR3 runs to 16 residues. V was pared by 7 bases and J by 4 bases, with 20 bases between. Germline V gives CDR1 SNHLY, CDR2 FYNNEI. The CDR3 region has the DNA TGTGCCAGCAACCTAGGGGGGCTCGCCTTGGGAAACACCATATATTTT. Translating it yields CASNLGGLALGNTIYF.

Here the CDR3 DNA reads TGTGCCATCAGCGCGACCACAGAGGGGCCGACAGAGACCCAGTACTTC. Its protein is CAISATTEGPTETQYF. V is TRBV10-3 and J is TRBJ2-5, with D perhaps given as TRBD1 or TRBD2 (5 bases each). Germline CDR1 is ENHRY and CDR2 is SYGVKD. Trimming removed 6 bases at V and 4 bases at J, with 21 bases between. The CDR3 spans 16 residues.

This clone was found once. CDR3 bases: TGTGCCAGCAGCCCGGGATGGGGGGCTGCCAATGAGCAGTTCTTC. Translation gives CASSPGWGAANEQFF. This rearrangement joins TRBV7-3 to TRBJ2-1; D is possibly TRBD1 or TRBD2 (6 bases each). This CDR3 spans 15 amino acids. Trimming removed 5 bases at V and 6 bases at J, with 17 bases between. The germline V gene has CDR1 SGHTA and CDR2 FQGTGA.

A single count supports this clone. CDR3 residues: CASSLPSGWGREPQHF. The CDR3 bases are TGTGCCAGCAGTCTACCCAGCGGCTGGGGGAGGGAGCCCCAGCATTTT. V and J are TRBV28 and TRBJ1-5; a weak D match, TRBD1 (5 bases). Deletions cut 5 bases from V and 8 bases from J, with 22 bases between. Germline CDR1 and CDR2: MDHEN and SYDVKM. The CDR3 contains 16 residues. The full variable domain, in which reference TRBV28 and TRBJ1-5 provide the parts outside the CDR3, is DVKVTQSSRYLVKRTGEKVFLECVQDMDHENMFWYRQDPGLGLRLIYFSYDVKMKEKGDIPEGYSVSREKKERFSLILESASTNQTSMYLCASSLPSGWGREPQHFGDGTRLSIL.

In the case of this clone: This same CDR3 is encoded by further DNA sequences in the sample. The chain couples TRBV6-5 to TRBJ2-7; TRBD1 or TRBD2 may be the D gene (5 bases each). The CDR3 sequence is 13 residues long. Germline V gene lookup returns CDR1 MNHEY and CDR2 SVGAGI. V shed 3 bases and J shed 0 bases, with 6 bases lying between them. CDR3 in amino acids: CASSYGGSYEQYF. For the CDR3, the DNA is TGTGCCAGCAGTTATGGGGGCTCCTACGAGCAGTACTTC.

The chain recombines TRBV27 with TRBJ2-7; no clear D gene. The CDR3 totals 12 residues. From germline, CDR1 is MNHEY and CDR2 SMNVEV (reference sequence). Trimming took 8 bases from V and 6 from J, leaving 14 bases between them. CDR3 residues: CASGPTPFEQYF. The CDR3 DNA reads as TGTGCCAGCGGCCCCACCCCGTTCGAGCAGTACTTC.